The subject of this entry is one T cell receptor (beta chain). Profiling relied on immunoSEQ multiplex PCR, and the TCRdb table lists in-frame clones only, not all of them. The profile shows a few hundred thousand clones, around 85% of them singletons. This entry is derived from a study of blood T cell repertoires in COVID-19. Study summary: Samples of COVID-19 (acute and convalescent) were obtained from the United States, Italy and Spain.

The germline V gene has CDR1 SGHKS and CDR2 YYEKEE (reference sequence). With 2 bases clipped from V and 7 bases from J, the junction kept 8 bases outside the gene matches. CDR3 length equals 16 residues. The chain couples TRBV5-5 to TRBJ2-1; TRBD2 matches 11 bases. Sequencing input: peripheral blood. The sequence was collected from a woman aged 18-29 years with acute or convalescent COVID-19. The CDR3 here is CASSFLLAGGRNEQFF. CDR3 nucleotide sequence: TGTGCCAGCAGCTTTCTGCTAGCGGGGGGTAGGAATGAGCAGTTCTTC.